The source of this T cell receptor (beta chain) is a study of blood T cell repertoires in COVID-19. Across the whole study: Researchers got acute and convalescent COVID-19 samples from the United States, Italy and Spain.

This clone occurred once. Sequenced by immunoSEQ multiplex PCR; TCRdb stores in-frame clones only, minus some. The table has 130,000 to 150,000 clones, 85% to 90% seen once. The sample was peripheral blood. The clonotype comes from an elderly man with acute or convalescent COVID-19.

CDR3 in amino acids: CASSLVDYGYTF. The CDR3 DNA reads as TGTGCCAGCAGTTTAGTAGACTATGGCTACACCTTC. The V gene is TRBV28, the J gene TRBJ1-2; no firm D call. Germline V gives CDR1 MDHEN, CDR2 SYDVKM. Between the trimmed V and J ends, which lost 2 bases and 3 bases, there was a span of 4 bases. This CDR3 comprises 12 residues.